This is a list of T cell receptor beta chains from one sample in a study of CD8 T cells in Susac syndrome. TCRdb recomputed calls from the immunoSEQ multiplex PCR reads with MiXCR, one row per CDR3 protein. The repertoire includes some 150,000 distinct CDR3 sequences, about 95% of them detected once, and 0.15% to 0.2% sits in the top ten. Sequencing was performed on CD4+ T cells from PBMCs. These receptors were taken from a human donor with Susac syndrome. Both conserved end residues are part of each CDR3. The D gene is left open where the match is weak. Clone size is given for some rows only: seen once, a few or many times, or a class if the clone is expanded.

TRBJ2-5,TRBV24-1,-,-,TGTGCCACCAGTGACCCCGGACAGGCCGGGGGAAAAGAGACCCAGTACTTC,CATSDPGQAGGKETQYF
TRBJ2-5,TRBV5-6,-,-,TGTGCCAGCAGCTTGGTTCCCGAGACCCAGTACTTC,CASSLVPETQYF
TRBJ1-2,TRBV29-1,TRBD1,-,TGCAGCGCTGGGACAGGGGTTTCTAACTATGGCTACACCTTC,CSAGTGVSNYGYTF
TRBJ2-5,TRBV29-1,-,-,TGCAGCGTTTTGAAACAGAGGGAGACCCAGTACTTC,CSVLKQRETQYF
TRBJ2-1,TRBV20-1,-,-,TGCAGTGTGGAGGGGAACTACAATGAGCAGTTCTTC,CSVEGNYNEQFF
TRBJ2-7,TRBV3-1,-,-,TGTGCCAGCAGCCTGGGAGTCTCCTACGAGCAGTACTTC,CASSLGVSYEQYF
TRBJ2-7,TRBV4-1,-,-,TGCGCCAGCAGCTCTTTCCCCTCAGATGCCGAGCAGTACTTC,CASSSFPSDAEQYF
TRBJ2-2,TRBV2,-,once,TGTGCCAGCAGTGGGTCCCCGAACACCGGGGAGCTGTTTTTT,CASSGSPNTGELFF
TRBJ1-5,TRBV3-1,-,-,TGTGCCAGCAGCCAAGTAGGACCGCCCCAGCATTTT,CASSQVGPPQHF
TRBJ2-7,TRBV23-1,-,-,TGCGCCAGCAGTCAATCGATGACGGGGCCCGGACATTACGAGCAGTACTTC,CASSQSMTGPGHYEQYF
TRBJ2-5,TRBV2,-,-,TGTGCCAGCAATGCAGAAGAGACCCAGTACTTC,CASNAEETQYF
TRBJ2-7,TRBV20-1,TRBD2,-,TGCAGTGCTAGCGGGGGGGACTACGAGCAGTACTTC,CSASGGDYEQYF
TRBJ2-1,TRBV12-3/TRBV12-4,TRBD2,-,TGTGCCAGCCGGGAGGGGGGGGGAGACAATGAGCAGTTCTTC,CASREGGGDNEQFF
TRBJ2-3,TRBV6-5,-,-,TGTGCCAGCAGGCAACCACGGACAGATACGCAGTATTTT,CASRQPRTDTQYF
TRBJ2-1,TRBV15,TRBD2,-,TGTGCCACCTCGCGGGGGGCCGGCGGTGAGCAGTTCTTC,CATSRGAGGEQFF
TRBJ2-3,TRBV11-2,-,-,TGTGCCAGCAGCTTTATATCGGGCCGGATGCGCACAGATACGCAGTATTTT,CASSFISGRMRTDTQYF
TRBJ2-1,TRBV20-1,-,few,TGCAGTGCTCTCAGGGGGGGAAATGAGCAGTTCTTC,CSALRGGNEQFF
TRBJ2-2,TRBV29-1,-,once,TGCAGCGGCAGCACCACCGGGGAGCTGTTTTTT,CSGSTTGELFF
TRBJ2-3,TRBV24-1,-,once,TGTGCCACCAGTGACCAGGACGGGACAGATACGCAGTATTTT,CATSDQDGTDTQYF
TRBJ2-2,TRBV3-1,TRBD2,-,TGTGCCAGCAGCCACTTACTAGCGGGGGGCCACAACACCGGGGAGCTGTTTTTT,CASSHLLAGGHNTGELFF
TRBJ2-3,TRBV4-1,TRBD2,-,TGCGCCAGCAGCGAAGGGGGGAAGCGGGGGTTCACAGATACGCAGTATTTT,CASSEGGKRGFTDTQYF
TRBJ2-1,TRBV9,-,-,TGTGCCAGCAGCGTAGGAAGCTCCTACAATGAGCAGTTCTTC,CASSVGSSYNEQFF
TRBJ1-2,TRBV3-1,-,-,TGTGCCAGCAGCCAAGATCCCCAGACTGTCCATGGCTACACCTTC,CASSQDPQTVHGYTF
TRBJ2-3,TRBV11-2,TRBD2,-,TGTGCCAGCAGCTTTACGCGGGGGGGGACAGATACGCAGTATTTT,CASSFTRGGTDTQYF
TRBJ2-2,TRBV4-2,TRBD1,-,TGTGCCAGCAGCCAACGCCCGGGACAGTCGGACACCGGGGAGCTGTTTTTT,CASSQRPGQSDTGELFF
TRBJ2-7,TRBV20-1,-,-,TGCAGTGCTGGAGGACAGTTCTACGAGCAGTACTTC,CSAGGQFYEQYF
TRBJ2-7,TRBV7-2,-,-,TGTGCCAGCAGCTTAGGGCAGCTAGGCTCCTACGAGCAGTACTTC,CASSLGQLGSYEQYF
TRBJ2-5,TRBV15,-,-,TGTGCCACCCAACGGGGGAACACCCCAGAGACCCAGTACTTC,CATQRGNTPETQYF
TRBJ1-1,TRBV7-8,-,-,TGTGCCAGCAGCTTAAGAGTGGACACTGAAGCTTTCTTT,CASSLRVDTEAFF
TRBJ2-7,TRBV7-2,-,-,TGTGCCAGCAGCGTCGAAATATCCTACGAGCAGTACTTC,CASSVEISYEQYF
TRBJ2-5,TRBV27,TRBD2,-,TGTGCCAGCAGTTCGCCAGGACTAGCGGGGGGCGGGGAGACCCAGTACTTC,CASSSPGLAGGGETQYF
TRBJ2-7,TRBV2,-,-,TGTGCCAGCAGTCGGGACTTTTCCTACGAGCAGTACTTC,CASSRDFSYEQYF
TRBJ2-1,TRBV6-1,-,-,TGTGCCAGCAGTGTCCCCTTTCTTGAGCAGTTCTTC,CASSVPFLEQFF
TRBJ2-7,TRBV5-1,TRBD2,-,TGCGCCAGCGCCCTAAGCGGGGGGACCTACGAGCAGTACTTC,CASALSGGTYEQYF
TRBJ1-1,TRBV29-1,-,-,TGCAGCGCCATAAGGACAGCAGACACTGAAGCTTTCTTT,CSAIRTADTEAFF
TRBJ2-1,TRBV14,TRBD2,-,TGTGCCAGCAGCCCACTAGCGGGGGGCTACAATGAGCAGTTCTTC,CASSPLAGGYNEQFF
TRBJ1-1,TRBV3-1,-,-,TGTGCCAGCAGCCGGGAGCAGGGGCGACCCGAAGCTTTCTTT,CASSREQGRPEAFF
TRBJ2-5,TRBV20-1,-,-,TGCAGTGCTAGAGATCGGATCAGGGCCCAAGAGACCCAGTGCTTC,CSARDRIRAQETQCF
TRBJ2-7,TRBV20-1,TRBD1,-,TGCAGTGCTAGACGACAGGGGGCAGGGGAGCAGTACTTC,CSARRQGAGEQYF
TRBJ2-1,TRBV7-6,TRBD2,-,TGTGCCAGCAGCGCTCTAGCGGGGGCCGGGGGGCAGTTCTTC,CASSALAGAGGQFF
TRBJ2-3,TRBV29-1,-,-,TGCAGCGTATCTAGAGGGCCTGGGGATACGCAGTATTTT,CSVSRGPGDTQYF
TRBJ2-1,TRBV6-5,TRBD1,-,TGTGCCAGCAGCAGCGGACAGGTGAATGAGCAGTTCTTC,CASSSGQVNEQFF
TRBJ2-2,TRBV20-1,-,-,TGCAGTGCAGGGGGAGTGGGGGGCCGGGAGCTGTTTTTT,CSAGGVGGRELFF